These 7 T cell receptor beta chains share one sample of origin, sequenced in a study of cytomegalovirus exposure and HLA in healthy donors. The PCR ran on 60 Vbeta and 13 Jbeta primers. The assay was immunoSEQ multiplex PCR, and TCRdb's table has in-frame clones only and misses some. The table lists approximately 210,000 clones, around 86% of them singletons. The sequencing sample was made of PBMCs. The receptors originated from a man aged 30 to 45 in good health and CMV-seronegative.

CDR3 residues: CASSVQGQGYEQYF. Here the CDR3 DNA reads TGCGCCAGCAGCGTACAAGGACAGGGTTACGAGCAGTACTTC. This chain connects TRBV5-1 to TRBJ2-7; 8 positions match TRBD1. The CDR3 sequence is 14 residues long. Per germline, CDR1 SGHRS and CDR2 YFSETQ. The V gene end was trimmed by 4 bases and the J gene end by 4 bases; junction bases not matched to a gene: 7.

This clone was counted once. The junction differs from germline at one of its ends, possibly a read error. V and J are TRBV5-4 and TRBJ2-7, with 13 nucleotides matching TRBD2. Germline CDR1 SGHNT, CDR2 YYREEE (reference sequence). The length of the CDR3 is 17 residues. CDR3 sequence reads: CASSSEPPGLAGSVGDF. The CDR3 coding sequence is TGTGCCAGCAGTTCGGAACCACCGGGACTAGCGGGATCTGTCGGTGACTTC.

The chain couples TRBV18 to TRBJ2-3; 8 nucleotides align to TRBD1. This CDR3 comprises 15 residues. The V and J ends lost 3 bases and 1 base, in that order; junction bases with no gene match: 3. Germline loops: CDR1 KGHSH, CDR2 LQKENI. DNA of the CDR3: TGTGCCAGCTCACCTGACAGGGGACGCACAGATACGCAGTATTTT. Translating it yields CASSPDRGRTDTQYF. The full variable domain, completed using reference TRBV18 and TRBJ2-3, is NAGVMQNPRHLVRRRGQEARLRCSPMKGHSHVYWYRQLPEEGLKFMVYLQKENIIDESGMPKERFSAEFPKEGPSILRIQQVVRGDSAAYFCASSPDRGRTDTQYFGPGTRLTVL.

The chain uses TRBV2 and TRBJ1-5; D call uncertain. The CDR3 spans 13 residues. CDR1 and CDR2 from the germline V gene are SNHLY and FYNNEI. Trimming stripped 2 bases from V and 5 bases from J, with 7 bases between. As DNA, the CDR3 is TGTGCCAGCAGTGAATCACCGGATCAGCCCCAGCATTTT. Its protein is CASSESPDQPQHF.

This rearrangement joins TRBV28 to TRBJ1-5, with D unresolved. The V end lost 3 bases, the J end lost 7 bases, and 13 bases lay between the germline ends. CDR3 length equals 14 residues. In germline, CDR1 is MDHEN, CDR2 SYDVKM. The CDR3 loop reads CASSLLSVSQPQHF. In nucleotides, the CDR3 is TGTGCCAGCAGTTTGTTGTCAGTCTCCCAGCCCCAGCATTTT.

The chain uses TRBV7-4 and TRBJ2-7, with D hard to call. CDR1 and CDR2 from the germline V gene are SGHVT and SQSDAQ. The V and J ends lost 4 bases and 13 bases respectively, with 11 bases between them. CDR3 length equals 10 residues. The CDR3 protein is CASSSLMRYF. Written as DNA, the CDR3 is TGTGCCAGCAGCTCGCTAATGCGCTACTTC.

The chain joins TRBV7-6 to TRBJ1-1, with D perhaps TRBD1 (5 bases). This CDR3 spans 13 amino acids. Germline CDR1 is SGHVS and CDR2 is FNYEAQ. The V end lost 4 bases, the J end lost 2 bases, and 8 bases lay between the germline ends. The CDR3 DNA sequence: TGTGCCAGCAGCTGGGGGGACAACACTGAAGCTTTCTTT. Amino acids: CASSWGDNTEAFF.